A single sample is the source of the 2 T cell receptor beta chains below, sequenced in a study of CD8 T cells in Susac syndrome (dated by TCRdb to between 2018 and 2021). Libraries were prepared through the immunoSEQ multiplex PCR assay. RNA was extracted with the RNeasy kit and 0.5 to 1 ug was reverse transcribed using random hexamers. TCRdb took the public reads, trimmed them with fastp at Q25, ran MiXCR for clone calling and kept in-frame beta chains. Each CDR3 protein gets just one entry, which takes the most common genes and DNA from the rows behind it. Recorded for this sample are fewer than 350,000 distinct CDR3 sequences; around nine tenths of them occurred a single time. The ten biggest clones cover 0.18% of the sample. Sequencing was performed on CD8+ T cells from PBMCs. All receptors derive from a human donor with multiple sclerosis.

The table lists this clonotype with a count of one. V and J are TRBV11-2 and TRBJ2-7; no reliable D call. CDR1 and CDR2 from the germline V gene are SGHAT and FQNNGV. Trimming took 4 bases from V and 5 from J, leaving 6 bases between them. The CDR3 extends over 11 amino acids. The CDR3 coding sequence is TGTGCCAGCAGCTCCACTAACGAGCAGTACTTC. Its translation is CASSSTNEQYF.

This clonotype was observed once. The genes are TRBV14 and TRBJ2-7; 10 bases line up with TRBD2. Germline V lookup: CDR1 SGHDN, CDR2 FVKESK. J lost 0 bases, V lost 4 bases, and 12 bases had no gene match. This CDR3 has 18 residues. This CDR3 is CASSPLAGLPLSSYEQYF. For the CDR3, the DNA is TGTGCCAGCAGCCCACTAGCGGGACTACCACTGAGCTCCTACGAGCAGTACTTC. The full variable domain, with the rest looked up from reference TRBV14 and TRBJ2-7, is EAGVTQFPSHSVIEKGQTVTLRCDPISGHDNLYWYRRVMGKEIKFLLHFVKESKQDESGMPNNRFLAERTGGTYSTLKVQPAELEDSGVYFCASSPLAGLPLSSYEQYFGPGTRLTVT.